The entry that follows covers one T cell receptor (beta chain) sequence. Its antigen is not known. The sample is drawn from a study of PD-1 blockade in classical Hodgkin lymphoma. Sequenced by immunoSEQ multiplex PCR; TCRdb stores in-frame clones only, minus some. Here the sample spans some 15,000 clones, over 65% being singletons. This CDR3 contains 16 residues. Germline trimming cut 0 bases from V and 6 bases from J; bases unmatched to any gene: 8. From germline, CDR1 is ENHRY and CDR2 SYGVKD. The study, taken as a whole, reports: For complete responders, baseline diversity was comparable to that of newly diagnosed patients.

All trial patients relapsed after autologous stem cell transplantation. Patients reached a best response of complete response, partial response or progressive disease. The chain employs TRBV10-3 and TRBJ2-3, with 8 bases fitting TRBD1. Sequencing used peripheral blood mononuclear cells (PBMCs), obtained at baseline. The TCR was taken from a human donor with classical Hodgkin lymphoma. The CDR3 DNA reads TGTGCCATCAGTGAGTCGATGGGCAGGGGGCTTGATACGCAGTATTTT. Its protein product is CAISESMGRGLDTQYF.